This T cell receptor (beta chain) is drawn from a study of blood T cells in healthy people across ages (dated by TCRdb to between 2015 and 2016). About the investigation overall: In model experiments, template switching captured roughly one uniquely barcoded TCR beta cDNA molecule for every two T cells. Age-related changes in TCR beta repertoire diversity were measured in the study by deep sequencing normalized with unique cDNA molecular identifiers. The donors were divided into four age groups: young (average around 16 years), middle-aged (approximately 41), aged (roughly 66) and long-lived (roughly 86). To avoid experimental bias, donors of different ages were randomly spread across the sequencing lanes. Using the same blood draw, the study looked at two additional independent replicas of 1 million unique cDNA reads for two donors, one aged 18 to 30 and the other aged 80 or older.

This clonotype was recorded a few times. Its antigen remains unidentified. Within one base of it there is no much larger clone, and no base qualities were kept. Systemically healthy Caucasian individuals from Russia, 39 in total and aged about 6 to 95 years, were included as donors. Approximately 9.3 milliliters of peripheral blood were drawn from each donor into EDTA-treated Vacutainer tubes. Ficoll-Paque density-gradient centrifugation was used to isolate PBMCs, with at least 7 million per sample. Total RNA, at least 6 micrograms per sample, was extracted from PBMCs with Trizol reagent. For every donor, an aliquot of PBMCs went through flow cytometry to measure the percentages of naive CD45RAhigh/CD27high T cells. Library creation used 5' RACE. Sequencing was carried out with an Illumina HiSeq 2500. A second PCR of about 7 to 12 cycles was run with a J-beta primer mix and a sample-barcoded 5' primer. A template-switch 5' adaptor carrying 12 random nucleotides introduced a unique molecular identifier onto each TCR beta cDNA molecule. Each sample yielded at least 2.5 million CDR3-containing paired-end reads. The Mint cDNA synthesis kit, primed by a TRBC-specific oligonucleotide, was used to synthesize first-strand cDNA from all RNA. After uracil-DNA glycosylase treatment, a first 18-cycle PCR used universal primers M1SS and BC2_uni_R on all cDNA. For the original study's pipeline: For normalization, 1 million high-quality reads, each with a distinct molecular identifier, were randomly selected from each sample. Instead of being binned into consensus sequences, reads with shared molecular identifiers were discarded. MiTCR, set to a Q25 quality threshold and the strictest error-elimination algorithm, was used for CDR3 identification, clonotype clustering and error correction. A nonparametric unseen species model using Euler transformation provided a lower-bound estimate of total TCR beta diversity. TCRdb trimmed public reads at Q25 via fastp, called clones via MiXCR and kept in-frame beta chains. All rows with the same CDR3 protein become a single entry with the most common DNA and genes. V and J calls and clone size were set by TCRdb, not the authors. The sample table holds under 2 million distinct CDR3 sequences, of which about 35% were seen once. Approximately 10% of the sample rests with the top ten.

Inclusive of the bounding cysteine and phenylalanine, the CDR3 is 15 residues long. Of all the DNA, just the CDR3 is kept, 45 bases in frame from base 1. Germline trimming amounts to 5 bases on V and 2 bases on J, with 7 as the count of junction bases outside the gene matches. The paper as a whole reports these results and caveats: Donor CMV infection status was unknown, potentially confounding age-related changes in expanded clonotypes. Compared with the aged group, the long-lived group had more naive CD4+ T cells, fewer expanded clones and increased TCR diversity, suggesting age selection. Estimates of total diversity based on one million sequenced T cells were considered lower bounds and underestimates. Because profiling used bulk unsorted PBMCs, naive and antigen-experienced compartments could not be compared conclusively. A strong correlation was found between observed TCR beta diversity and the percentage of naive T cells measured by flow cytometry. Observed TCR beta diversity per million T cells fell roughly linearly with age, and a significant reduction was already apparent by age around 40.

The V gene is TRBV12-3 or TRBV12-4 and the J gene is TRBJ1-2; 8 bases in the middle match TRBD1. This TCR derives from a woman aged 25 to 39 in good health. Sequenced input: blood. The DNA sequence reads TGTGCCAGCAGTAACACAGGGGGGATAAACTATGGCTACACCTTC. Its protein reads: CASSNTGGINYGYTF.